The rows below give T cell receptor beta chains drawn from one sample of a study of blood T cell repertoires in COVID-19. This table comes from immunoSEQ multiplex PCR, and its TCRdb copy is limited to in-frame clones, with some not included. The profile shows about 130,000 clones, approximately 80% of them singletons. Material: peripheral blood. These receptors were taken from a woman in her 50s with acute or convalescent COVID-19. Each CDR3 is given with its conserved first and last residue. A D gene is named only where the DNA matches it firmly. A clone size is listed for some rows: how often the clone was seen (once, few, many), or a class if it is expanded.

v_call,d_call,j_call,clone_size,cdr3_nt,cdr3_aa
TRBV28,.,TRBJ1-2,.,TGTGCCAGCAGTTTATCCGACAGGAACTATGGCTACACCTTC,CASSLSDRNYGYTF
TRBV29-1,.,TRBJ2-2,.,TGCAGCGTTGCGACTGGGTTGATGGGCGGGGAGCTGTTTTTT,CSVATGLMGGELFF
TRBV6-5,.,TRBJ1-3,.,TGTGCCAGCTGGGTGGGGCAAGGTGGAAACACCATATATTTT,CASWVGQGGNTIYF
TRBV7-6,TRBD1,TRBJ1-1,.,TGTGCCAGCAGCTTAGCACCCGGGACAGGGCGACGGACTGAAGCTTTCTTT,CASSLAPGTGRRTEAFF
TRBV7-9,TRBD1,TRBJ2-3,.,TGTGCCAGTGCAGACAGGGGTGGGACCACAGATACGCAGTATTTT,CASADRGGTTDTQYF
TRBV18,.,TRBJ2-2,few,TGTGCCAGCTCACCCTACACAGGGCAAAACACCGGGGAGCTGTTTTTT,CASSPYTGQNTGELFF
TRBV28,TRBD1,TRBJ1-1,many,TGTGCCAGCAGTCCAGTACTCCGGGACAGGGAAGCTTTCTTT,CASSPVLRDREAFF
TRBV19,.,TRBJ2-2,once,TGTGCCAGTAGCTCGTCCGTATTCGCCGGGGAGCTGTTTTTT,CASSSSVFAGELFF
TRBV28,TRBD1,TRBJ1-6,few,TGTGCCACCATGGGACAGATGAATTCACCCCTCCACTTT,CATMGQMNSPLHF
TRBV10-3,.,TRBJ1-2,.,TGTGCCATCAACAGGGACGTAGGGAATGGCTACACCTTC,CAINRDVGNGYTF
TRBV3-1/TRBV3-2,TRBD1,TRBJ1-2,.,TGTGCCAGCAGCCAAGAATTGACAGGGAGCGCCTTAGGCTACACCTTC,CASSQELTGSALGYTF
TRBV27,.,TRBJ1-6,.,TGTGCCAGCAGTTCGCGGGGCCAGGGTCATTTTAGTAATTCACCCCTCCACTTT,CASSSRGQGHFSNSPLHF
TRBV28,.,TRBJ1-6,.,TGTGCCAGCAAGAGGGACTTATATTCACCCCTCCACTTT,CASKRDLYSPLHF
TRBV7-9,TRBD2,TRBJ2-1,.,TGTGCCAGCAGCTTAAGACTAGCGGGGAGCTCCTACAATGAGCAGTTCTTC,CASSLRLAGSSYNEQFF
TRBV5-1,TRBD2,TRBJ2-5,.,TGCGCCAGCAGCGTCAATCCTAGCGGGGGGGGCCAAGAGACCCAGTACTTC,CASSVNPSGGGQETQYF
TRBV29-1,TRBD1,TRBJ2-1,.,TGCAGCGTACTACGGACAGGCTCGAGCTCCTACAATGAGCAGTTCTTC,CSVLRTGSSSYNEQFF
TRBV5-5,.,TRBJ1-2,.,TGTGCCAGCAGCTTGGGTGAGGATATCGTCTATGGCTACACCTTC,CASSLGEDIVYGYTF
TRBV5-1,.,TRBJ1-1,.,TGCGCCAGCCGGAGTTCGGGAGACACTGAAGCTTTCTTT,CASRSSGDTEAFF
TRBV7-9,TRBD2,TRBJ2-1,once,TGTGCCAGCAGCGCCGGGAGGAGCTCCTACAATGAGCAGTTCTTC,CASSAGRSSYNEQFF
TRBV27,TRBD1,TRBJ1-5,.,TGTGCCAGCAGTCTTGGGACAGGAAATCAGCCCCAGCATTTT,CASSLGTGNQPQHF
TRBV3-1/TRBV3-2,.,TRBJ1-1,.,.,CASSQDVGTGSTFF
TRBV29-1,.,TRBJ1-1,.,TGCAGCGTGTTATTGAACACTGAAGCTTTCTTT,CSVLLNTEAFF
TRBV5-1,TRBD1,TRBJ2-1,.,TGCGCCAGCAGCTTGACCGACAGGGTTGGCAATGAGCAGTTCTTC,CASSLTDRVGNEQFF
TRBV5-1,TRBD1,TRBJ2-7,few,TGCGCCAGCAGCCCGTTCTCGACAGGGACCTACGAGCAGTACTTC,CASSPFSTGTYEQYF
TRBV10-1,TRBD2,TRBJ2-1,.,TGCGCCAGCAGTGACTTAGCGGGGGGAAACAATGAGCAGTTCTTC,CASSDLAGGNNEQFF
TRBV10-3,.,TRBJ2-7,.,TGTGCCATCAGTGAAATGAGACTCTACGAGCAGTACTTC,CAISEMRLYEQYF
TRBV28,.,TRBJ1-3,.,TGTGCCAGTCTAGACAGCCTCTCTGGAAACACCATATATTTT,CASLDSLSGNTIYF
TRBV30,.,TRBJ2-1,.,TGTGCCTGGAGGCCAGTATACAATGAGCAGTTCTTC,CAWRPVYNEQFF
TRBV2,.,TRBJ1-2,.,TGTGCCAGCAGTATTCAGGGGTATGGCTACACCTTC,CASSIQGYGYTF
TRBV25-1,.,TRBJ1-2,.,TGTGCCAGCAGTGAATGGGCCGATTATGGCTACACCTTC,CASSEWADYGYTF
TRBV9,.,TRBJ1-6,.,TGTGCCAGCAGCCAAAGGGACGGGGGAAATTCACCCCTCCACTTT,CASSQRDGGNSPLHF
TRBV9,.,TRBJ2-3,.,TGTGCCAGCAGCGTTGTTCCTAACACAGATACGCAGTATTTT,CASSVVPNTDTQYF
TRBV11-2,TRBD1,TRBJ1-3,.,TGTGCCAGCAGACGACAGGGGATCTCTGGAAACACCATATATTTT,CASRRQGISGNTIYF